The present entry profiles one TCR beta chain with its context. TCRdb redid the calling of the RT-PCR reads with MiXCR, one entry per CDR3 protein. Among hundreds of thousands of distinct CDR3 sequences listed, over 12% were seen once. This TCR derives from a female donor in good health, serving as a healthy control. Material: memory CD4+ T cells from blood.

DNA of the CDR3: TGCGCCAGCAGCTTGGACAGCTACGGGGGCGAGCAGTACTTC. Its protein is CASSLDSYGGEQYF. The V call is TRBV5-1, the J call TRBJ2-7, with a tentative D call TRBD2 (6 bases). V dropped 0 bases and J dropped 6 bases, with 13 bases sitting between them. CDR3 size: 14 residues. CDR1 is SGHRS, CDR2 YFSETQ, per germline.